The 20 T cell receptor beta chains in this list originate from one sample, sequenced in a study of blood T cell repertoires in COVID-19. Only in-frame clones appear in the TCRdb table, and some are missing; sequencing was by immunoSEQ multiplex PCR. Here the sample spans approximately 250,000 clones, approximately 80% being singletons. The sequenced material came from peripheral blood. The receptors were sampled from a man in his sixties with acute or convalescent COVID-19.

This chain joins TRBV3-1 (or the pseudogene TRBV3-2) and TRBJ2-5; 9 bases map to TRBD2. Trimming removed 6 bases from V and 7 bases from J; junction bases left unmatched: 6. In germline, CDR1 is LGHDT, CDR2 YNNKEL (reference sequence). CDR3 length: 13 amino acids. This CDR3 reads CASRTSGGGTQYF. CDR3 nucleotides: TGTGCCAGCAGGACTAGCGGAGGGGGGACCCAGTACTTC.

This clone was recorded once. The chain carries TRBV2 and TRBJ2-3; 7 bases are a match to TRBD2. Unmatched junction bases numbered 7, after V lost 1 base and J lost 6 bases. The CDR3 runs to 15 residues. Germline values: CDR1 SNHLY, CDR2 FYNNEI. Here the CDR3 reads CASSEEGGLIDTQYF. CDR3 coding DNA: TGTGCCAGCAGTGAAGAGGGAGGGCTGATTGATACGCAGTATTTT.

The chain is built from TRBV9 and TRBJ1-1, with D uncertain. The ends were cut back, 0 bases at V and 3 bases at J, with 9 bases in the middle. The CDR3 consists of 14 residues. Germline-derived CDR1 and CDR2 are SGDLS and YYNGEE. The CDR3: CASSVGVGYTEAFF. The DNA of the CDR3 is TGTGCCAGCAGCGTAGGTGTGGGCTACACTGAAGCTTTCTTT.

The chain recombines TRBV28 with TRBJ1-6; 7 positions agree with TRBD1. The CDR3 runs 15 residues. J lost 9 bases, V lost 2 bases, and 7 bases had no gene match. Germline CDR1 reads MDHEN; CDR2 reads SYDVKM. This chain's CDR3 is CASSLLQGEISPLHF. As DNA, the CDR3 is TGTGCCAGCAGTTTACTTCAGGGGGAAATTTCACCCCTCCACTTT.

This clone was detected only once. The chain uses TRBV2 and TRBJ2-5, with TRBD2 as a possible D gene (6 bases). This CDR3 is 13 amino acids long. Deletions cut 2 bases from V and 4 bases from J, with 8 bases between. Per the germline V gene, CDR1 is SNHLY and CDR2 is FYNNEI. The CDR3 spells CASSEQGGETQYF. CDR3 bases: TGTGCCAGCAGTGAACAGGGAGGAGAGACCCAGTACTTC.

CDR3 nucleotide sequence: TGCGCCAGCAGCTTGGGAGCGGGGCCTGGAAACACCATATATTTT. Amino acid sequence: CASSLGAGPGNTIYF. V gene TRBV5-1 combines with J gene TRBJ1-3; D perhaps matches TRBD1 (5 bases). The CDR3 spans 15 residues. The germline CDR1 and CDR2 sequences are SGHRS and YFSETQ. With 0 bases removed from V and 2 bases from J, the gap between germline ends came to 9 bases.

The V and J genes are TRBV9 and TRBJ2-5; a possible D gene is TRBD1 (6 bases). In germline, CDR1 is SGDLS, CDR2 YYNGEE. Trimming took 1 base from V and 4 from J, leaving 14 bases between them. The CDR3 is 15 residues long. The CDR3 is CASSVMGASGETQYF. Written as DNA, the CDR3 is TGTGCCAGCAGCGTAATGGGGGCTAGTGGAGAGACCCAGTACTTC. Based on the CDR3 plus reference TRBV9 and TRBJ2-5, the full variable domain is DSGVTQTPKHLITATGQRVTLRCSPRSGDLSVYWYQQSLDQGLQFLIQYYNGEERAKGNILERFSAQQFPDLHSELNLSSLELGDSALYFCASSVMGASGETQYFGPGTRLLVL.

This chain links TRBV28 with TRBJ2-7; 8 bases match TRBD1. J lost 7 bases, V lost 1 base, and 6 bases had no gene match. The germline gives CDR1 MDHEN, CDR2 SYDVKM. The CDR3 loop spans 14 amino acids. Here the CDR3 reads CASSLSSRGLEQYF. The DNA for the CDR3 is TGTGCCAGCAGTTTATCGTCCAGGGGGCTTGAGCAGTACTTC. The whole variable domain, remainder taken from reference TRBV28 and TRBJ2-7, is DVKVTQSSRYLVKRTGEKVFLECVQDMDHENMFWYRQDPGLGLRLIYFSYDVKMKEKGDIPEGYSVSREKKERFSLILESASTNQTSMYLCASSLSSRGLEQYFGPGTRLTVT.

The chain couples TRBV27 to TRBJ2-1, with D maybe TRBD1 (6 bases). CDR1 is MNHEY, CDR2 SMNVEV, per germline (reference sequence). This CDR3 is 15 amino acids long. The ends were cut back, 5 bases at V and 0 bases at J, with 11 bases in the middle. This chain's CDR3 is CASSLRQDSYNEQFF. The CDR3 nucleotides are TGTGCCAGCAGTCTACGACAGGACTCCTACAATGAGCAGTTCTTC.

This clone has only one observation. This sequence joins TRBV19 and TRBJ2-2; a weak D match, TRBD2 (6 bases). Germline assignment: CDR1 LNHDA and CDR2 SQIVND (reference sequence). Trimming shortened V by 5 bases and J by 5 bases, and 18 bases separated the two germline ends. This CDR3 contains 16 residues. In DNA form, the CDR3 reads TGTGCCAGTAGTGCCGAGGGGACTGGGCCGACCGGGGAGCTGTTTTTT. As protein: CASSAEGTGPTGELFF.

There are a few counts of this clone. CDR3 loop: CASSLGLAGDTDTQYF. For the CDR3, the DNA is TGTGCCAGCAGCTTGGGGCTAGCGGGGGACACAGATACGCAGTATTTT. The chain links TRBV5-5 to TRBJ2-3; 10 bases align to TRBD2. Trimming at V came to 0 bases and at J to 2 bases, leaving 3 bases not matched to a gene. The CDR3 loop spans 16 amino acids. Germline loops: CDR1 SGHKS, CDR2 YYEKEE (reference sequence).

This chain connects TRBV11-3 to TRBJ2-1; D uncertain. This CDR3 has 16 residues. The germline V gene encodes CDR1 SGHNT and CDR2 YENEEA. V lost 5 bases to trimming and J lost 0 bases, with 14 bases between them. The DNA of the CDR3 is TGTGCCAGCAGCCCAGCAGCGCCGAGCTCCTACAATGAGCAGTTCTTC. Amino acids: CASSPAAPSSYNEQFF.

The V gene is TRBV6-5, the J gene TRBJ2-1, with D possibly being TRBD2 (7 bases). V was trimmed by 6 bases and J by 5 bases, leaving 11 bases between them. CDR1 and CDR2 from the germline V gene are MNHEY and SVGAGI. The CDR3 totals 13 residues. The CDR3 region is CASRGGLNNEQFF. The CDR3 DNA is TGTGCCAGCAGAGGGGGACTAAACAATGAGCAGTTCTTC.

Details on this clone: Germline is not matched at one junction end, which may reflect a read error. V is TRBV7-3 and J is TRBJ2-7, with 12 bases that match TRBD2. In germline, CDR1 is SGHTA, CDR2 FQGTGA. This CDR3 has 15 amino acids. The CDR3 reads CASSLPSGGAYEQYF. The CDR3 DNA reads TGCGCCAGCAGTCTCCCTAGCGGGGGGGCTTACGAGCAGTACTTC.

The V call is TRBV6-6, the J call TRBJ1-3, with D hard to call. The V end lost 0 bases, the J end lost 0 bases, and 6 bases lay between the germline ends. Germline CDR1 reads MNHNY; CDR2 reads SVGAGI (reference sequence). This CDR3 comprises 15 residues. CDR3 residues: CASSYSRSSGNTIYF. CDR3 in DNA: TGTGCCAGCAGTTACTCCAGAAGCTCTGGAAACACCATATATTTT.

The V and J genes are TRBV7-2 and TRBJ2-1; a weak D match, TRBD2 (5 bases). The CDR3 is 13 amino acids. Germline V gene sequence: CDR1 SGHTA, CDR2 FQGNSA. The ends were cut back, 1 base at V and 15 bases at J, with 16 bases in the middle. CDR3 in amino acids: CASSLEVEDSRFF. In nucleotides, the CDR3 is TGTGCCAGCAGCTTAGAAGTGGAGGACTCGCGGTTCTTC.

The rearrangement joins TRBV10-3 to TRBJ2-3; D is possibly TRBD1 (6 bases). The CDR3 sequence is 15 residues long. Germline V gene data show CDR1 as ENHRY and CDR2 as SYGVKD. Trimming took off 6 bases at V and 0 bases at J, with 13 bases between the two ends. The CDR3 loop reads CAIRTDRPSTDTQYF. As DNA, the CDR3 is TGTGCCATCAGGACGGACAGACCCAGCACAGATACGCAGTATTTT.

This chain joins TRBV11-2 and TRBJ2-1; 10 positions match TRBD2. Germline V gene data show CDR1 as SGHAT and CDR2 as FQNNGV. The CDR3 contains 17 residues. V lost 5 bases, J lost 2 bases, and 9 bases stayed unmatched. The CDR3 here is CASSPSSGSLTYNEQFF. The CDR3 bases are TGTGCCAGCAGCCCCTCTAGCGGGAGTCTTACCTACAATGAGCAGTTCTTC.

This clone was seen only a few times. Within the sample, other DNA sequences also encode this same CDR3. V is TRBV30 and J is TRBJ2-5, with a weak D call TRBD2 (6 bases). CDR1 and CDR2 (germline): GTSNPN, SVGIG (reference sequence). The V and J ends lost 0 bases and 4 bases respectively, with 12 bases between them. The CDR3 covers 14 residues. The CDR3 DNA is TGTGCCTGGAGTGTATTGGGGGGACGAGAGACCCAGTACTTC. Its protein product is CAWSVLGGRETQYF.

J is TRBJ2-7 and V is TRBV2, with D possibly matching TRBD2 (5 bases). Looked up from germline, CDR1 is SNHLY and CDR2 is FYNNEI. Trimming took 6 bases from V and 6 from J, leaving 9 bases between them. This CDR3 spans 11 amino acids. The DNA of the CDR3 is TGTGCCAGCAGGTCCGAGGGCGAGCAGTACTTC. This translates into CASRSEGEQYF.